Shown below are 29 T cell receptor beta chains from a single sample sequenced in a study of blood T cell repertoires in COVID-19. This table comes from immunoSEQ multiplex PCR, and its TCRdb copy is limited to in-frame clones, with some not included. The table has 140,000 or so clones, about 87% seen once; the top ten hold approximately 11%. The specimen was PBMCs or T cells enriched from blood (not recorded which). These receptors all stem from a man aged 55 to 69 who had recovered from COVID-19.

Written as DNA, the CDR3 is TGCAGCGTCAGACAGGGGTGGAACACTGAAGCTTTCTTT. Its protein product is CSVRQGWNTEAFF. This rearrangement joins TRBV29-1 to TRBJ1-1, with 8 nucleotides matching TRBD1. The CDR3 is 13 amino acids. V was clipped by 6 bases and J by 1 base; unmatched bases: 4. Germline assignment: CDR1 SQVTM and CDR2 ANQGSEA.

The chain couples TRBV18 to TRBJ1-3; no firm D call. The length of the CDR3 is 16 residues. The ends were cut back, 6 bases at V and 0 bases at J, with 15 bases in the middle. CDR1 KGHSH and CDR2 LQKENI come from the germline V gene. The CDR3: CASSDLTVHSGNTIYF. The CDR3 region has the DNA TGTGCCAGCTCGGATCTTACAGTGCACTCTGGAAACACCATATATTTT.

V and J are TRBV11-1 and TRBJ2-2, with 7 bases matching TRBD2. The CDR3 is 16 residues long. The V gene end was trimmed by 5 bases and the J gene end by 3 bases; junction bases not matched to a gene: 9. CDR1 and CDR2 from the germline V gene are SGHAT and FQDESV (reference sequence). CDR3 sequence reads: CASSGTIREYTGELFF. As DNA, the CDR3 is TGTGCCAGCAGCGGGACTATCAGGGAGTACACCGGGGAGCTGTTTTTT.

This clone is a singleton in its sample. The CDR3 loop reads CASSQVQGFAFF. The DNA of the CDR3 is TGTGCCAGCAGCCAAGTTCAGGGGTTCGCTTTCTTT. J is TRBJ1-1 and V is TRBV3-1 (or the pseudogene TRBV3-2); the D gene is possibly TRBD1 (6 bases). Trimming pared 1 base from V and 11 bases from J, leaving 11 bases between. Germline lookup yields CDR1 LGHDT and CDR2 YNNKEL (reference sequence). The CDR3 is 12 residues long.

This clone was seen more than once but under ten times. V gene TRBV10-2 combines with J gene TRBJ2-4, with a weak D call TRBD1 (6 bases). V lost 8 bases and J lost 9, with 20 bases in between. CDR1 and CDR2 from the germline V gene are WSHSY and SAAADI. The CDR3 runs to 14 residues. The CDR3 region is CASASAGARSIQYF. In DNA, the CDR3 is TGCGCCAGCGCTTCTGCAGGGGCACGGTCCATTCAGTACTTC.

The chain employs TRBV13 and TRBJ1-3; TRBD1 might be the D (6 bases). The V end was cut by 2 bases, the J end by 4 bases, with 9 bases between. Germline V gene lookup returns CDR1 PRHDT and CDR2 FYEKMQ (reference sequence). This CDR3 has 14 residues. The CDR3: CASSLWGRGNTIYF. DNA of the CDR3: TGTGCCAGCAGCTTATGGGGGCGCGGAAACACCATATATTTT. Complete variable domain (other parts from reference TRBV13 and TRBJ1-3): AAGVIQSPRHLIKEKRETATLKCYPIPRHDTVYWYQQGPGQDPQFLISFYEKMQSDKGSIPDRFSAQQFSDYHSELNMSSLELGDSALYFCASSLWGRGNTIYFGEGSWLTVV.

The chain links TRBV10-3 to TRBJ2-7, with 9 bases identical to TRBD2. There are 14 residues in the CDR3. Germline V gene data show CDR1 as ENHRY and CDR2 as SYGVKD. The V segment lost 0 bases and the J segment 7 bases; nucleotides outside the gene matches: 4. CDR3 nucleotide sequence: TGTGCCATCAGTGAGTCTGGGCTAGCGGGAGAGCAGTACTTC. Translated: CAISESGLAGEQYF.

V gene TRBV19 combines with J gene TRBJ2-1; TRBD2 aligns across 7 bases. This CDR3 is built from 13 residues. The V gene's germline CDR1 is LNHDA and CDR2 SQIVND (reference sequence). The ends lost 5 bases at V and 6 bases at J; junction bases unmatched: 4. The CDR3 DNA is TGTGCCAGTAGTCCCGGGAGGTCCAATGAGCAGTTCTTC. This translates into CASSPGRSNEQFF.

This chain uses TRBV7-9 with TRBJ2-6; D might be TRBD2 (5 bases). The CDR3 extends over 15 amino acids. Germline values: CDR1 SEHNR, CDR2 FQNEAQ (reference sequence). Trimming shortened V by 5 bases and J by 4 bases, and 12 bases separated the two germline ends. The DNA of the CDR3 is TGTGCCAGCAGCCCTCCGGGGTTCGGGGCCAACGTCCTGACTTTC. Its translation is CASSPPGFGANVLTF.

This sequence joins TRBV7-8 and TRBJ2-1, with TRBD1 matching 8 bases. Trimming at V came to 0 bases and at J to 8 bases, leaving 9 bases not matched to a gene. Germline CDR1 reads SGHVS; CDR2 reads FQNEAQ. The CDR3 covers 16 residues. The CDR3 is CASSLAFGTGRDEQFF. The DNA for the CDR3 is TGTGCCAGCAGCTTAGCTTTTGGGACAGGTCGGGATGAGCAGTTCTTC.

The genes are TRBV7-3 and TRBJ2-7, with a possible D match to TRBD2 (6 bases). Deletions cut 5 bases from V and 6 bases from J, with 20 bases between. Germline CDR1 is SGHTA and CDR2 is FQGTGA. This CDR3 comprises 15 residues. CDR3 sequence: CASSQTGEGSCEQYF. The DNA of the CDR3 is TGTGCCAGCAGCCAAACGGGAGAGGGTTCTTGCGAGCAGTACTTC.

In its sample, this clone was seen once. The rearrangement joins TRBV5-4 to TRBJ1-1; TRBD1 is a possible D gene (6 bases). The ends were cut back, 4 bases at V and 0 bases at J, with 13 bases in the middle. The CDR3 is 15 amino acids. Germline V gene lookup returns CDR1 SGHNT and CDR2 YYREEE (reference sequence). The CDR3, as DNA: TGTGCCAGCAGCCTAGAACAGGGAATGAACACTGAAGCTTTCTTT. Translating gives CASSLEQGMNTEAFF.

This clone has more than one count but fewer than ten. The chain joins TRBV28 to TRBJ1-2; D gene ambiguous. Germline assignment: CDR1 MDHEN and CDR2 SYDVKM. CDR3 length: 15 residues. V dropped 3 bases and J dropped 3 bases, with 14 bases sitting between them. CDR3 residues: CASSFPVGSYYGYTF. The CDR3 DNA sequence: TGTGCCAGCAGTTTCCCTGTGGGGAGTTACTATGGCTACACCTTC.

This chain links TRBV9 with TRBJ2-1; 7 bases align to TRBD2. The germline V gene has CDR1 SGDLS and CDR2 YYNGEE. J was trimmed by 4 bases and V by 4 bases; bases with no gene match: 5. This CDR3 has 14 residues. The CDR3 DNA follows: TGTGCCAGCAGCTTAAGCGGGACTTACAATGAGCAGTTCTTC. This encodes CASSLSGTYNEQFF.

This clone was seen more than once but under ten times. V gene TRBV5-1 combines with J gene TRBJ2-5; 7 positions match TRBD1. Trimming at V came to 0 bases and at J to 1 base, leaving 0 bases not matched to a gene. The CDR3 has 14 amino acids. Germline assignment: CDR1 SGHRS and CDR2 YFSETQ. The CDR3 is CASSLGDSQETQYF. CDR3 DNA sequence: TGCGCCAGCAGCTTGGGGGACAGCCAAGAGACCCAGTACTTC.

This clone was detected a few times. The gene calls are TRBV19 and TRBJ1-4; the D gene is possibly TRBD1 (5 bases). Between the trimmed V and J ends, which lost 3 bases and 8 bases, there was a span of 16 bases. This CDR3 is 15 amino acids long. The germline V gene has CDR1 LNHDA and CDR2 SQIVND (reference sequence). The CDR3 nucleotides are TGTGCCAGTAGTATCCGTCCGGTCGGGGGAGAAAAACTGTTTTTT. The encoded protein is CASSIRPVGGEKLFF.

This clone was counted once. In DNA, the CDR3 is TGTGCCAGCAGTGAACATACAGGGGGCGGCACTGAAGCTTTCTTT. Translation: CASSEHTGGGTEAFF. V and J are TRBV6-1 and TRBJ1-1, with TRBD1 matching 9 bases. V lost 2 bases to trimming and J lost 4 bases; unmatched junction nucleotides: 5. This CDR3 has 15 amino acids. CDR1 MNHNS and CDR2 SASEGT come from the germline V gene.

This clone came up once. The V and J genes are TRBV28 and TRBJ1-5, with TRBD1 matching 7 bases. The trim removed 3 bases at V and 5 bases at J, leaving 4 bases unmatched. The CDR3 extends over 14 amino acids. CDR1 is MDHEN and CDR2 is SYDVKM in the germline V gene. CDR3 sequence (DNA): TGTGCCAGCAGTTTCAGAACAGGGGATCAGCCCCAGCATTTT. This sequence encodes CASSFRTGDQPQHF.

The CDR3 loop reads CASSVEAGGRPLHF. CDR3 nucleotide sequence: TGTGCCAGCAGCGTAGAGGCAGGTGGGAGACCCCTCCACTTT. The rearrangement joins TRBV9 to TRBJ1-6, with D uncertain. From germline, CDR1 is SGDLS and CDR2 YYNGEE. CDR3 length: 14 amino acids. V was clipped by 0 bases and J by 12 bases, with 13 bases between them.

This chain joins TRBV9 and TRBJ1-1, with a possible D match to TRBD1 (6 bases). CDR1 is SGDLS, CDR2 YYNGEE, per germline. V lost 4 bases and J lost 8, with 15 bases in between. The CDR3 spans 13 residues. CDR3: CASSLGGAGEAFF. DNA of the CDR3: TGTGCCAGCAGCCTTGGGGGCGCCGGGGAAGCTTTCTTT.

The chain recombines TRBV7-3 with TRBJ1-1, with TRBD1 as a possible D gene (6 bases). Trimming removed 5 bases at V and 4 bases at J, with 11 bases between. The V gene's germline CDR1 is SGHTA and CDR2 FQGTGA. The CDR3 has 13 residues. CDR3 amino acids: CASSQQGITEAFF. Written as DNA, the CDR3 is TGTGCCAGCAGCCAACAGGGCATCACTGAAGCTTTCTTT. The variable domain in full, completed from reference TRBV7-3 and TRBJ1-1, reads GAGVSQTPSNKVTEKGKYVELRCDPISGHTALYWYRQSLGQGPEFLIYFQGTGAADDSGLPNDRFFAVRPEGSVSTLKIQRTERGDSAVYLCASSQQGITEAFFGQGTRLTVV.

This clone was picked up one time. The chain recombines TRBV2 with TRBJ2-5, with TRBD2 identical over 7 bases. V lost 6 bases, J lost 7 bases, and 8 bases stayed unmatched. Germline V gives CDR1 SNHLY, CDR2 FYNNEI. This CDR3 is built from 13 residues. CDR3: CASSFTSDGTQYF. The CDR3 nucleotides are TGTGCCAGCAGCTTTACTAGCGACGGGACCCAGTACTTC.

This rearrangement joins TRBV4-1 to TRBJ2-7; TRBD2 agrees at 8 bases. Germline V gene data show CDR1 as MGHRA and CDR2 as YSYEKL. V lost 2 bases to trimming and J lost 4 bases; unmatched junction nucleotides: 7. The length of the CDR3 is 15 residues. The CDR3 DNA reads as TGCGCCAGCAGCCAAAGTACTAGCGGAAAGTACGAGCAGTACTTC. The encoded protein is CASSQSTSGKYEQYF.

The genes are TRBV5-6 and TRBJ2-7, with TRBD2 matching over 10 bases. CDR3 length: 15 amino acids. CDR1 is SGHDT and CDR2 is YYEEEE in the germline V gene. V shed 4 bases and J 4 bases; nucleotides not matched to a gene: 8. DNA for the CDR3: TGTGCCAGCAGCATGAAGGGGGGACTAGCGTACGAGCAGTACTTC. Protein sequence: CASSMKGGLAYEQYF.

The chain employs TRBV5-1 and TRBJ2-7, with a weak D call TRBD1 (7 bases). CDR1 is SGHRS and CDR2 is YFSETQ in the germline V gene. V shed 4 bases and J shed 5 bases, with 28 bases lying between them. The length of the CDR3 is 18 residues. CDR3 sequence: CASSPEGQRGIGFDEQYF. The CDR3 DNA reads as TGCGCCAGCAGCCCGGAGGGACAGAGGGGAATTGGATTTGACGAGCAGTACTTC.

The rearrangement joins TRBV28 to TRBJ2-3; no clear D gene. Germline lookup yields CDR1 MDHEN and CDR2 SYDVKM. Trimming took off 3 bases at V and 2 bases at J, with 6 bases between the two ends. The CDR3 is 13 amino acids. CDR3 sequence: CASSFIATDTQYF. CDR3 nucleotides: TGTGCCAGCAGTTTTATAGCCACAGATACGCAGTATTTT.

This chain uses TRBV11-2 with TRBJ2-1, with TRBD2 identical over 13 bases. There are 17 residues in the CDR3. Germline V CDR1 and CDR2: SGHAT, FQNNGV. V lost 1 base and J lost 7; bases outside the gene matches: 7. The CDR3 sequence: CASSLVGGTSGVNEQFF. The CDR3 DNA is TGTGCCAGCAGCTTAGTAGGGGGGACTAGCGGGGTAAATGAGCAGTTCTTC.

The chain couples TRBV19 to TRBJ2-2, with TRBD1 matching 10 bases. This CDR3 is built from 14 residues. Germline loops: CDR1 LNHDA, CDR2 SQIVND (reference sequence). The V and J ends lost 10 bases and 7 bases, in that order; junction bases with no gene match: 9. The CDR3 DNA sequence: TGTGCCACGGGACAGGGGATAGCAAGCGGGGAGCTGTTTTTT. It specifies CATGQGIASGELFF.

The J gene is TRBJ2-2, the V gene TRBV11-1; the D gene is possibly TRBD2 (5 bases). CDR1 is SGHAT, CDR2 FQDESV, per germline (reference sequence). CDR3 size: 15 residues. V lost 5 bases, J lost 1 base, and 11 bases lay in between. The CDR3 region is CASSRGPLNTGELFF. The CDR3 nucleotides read TGTGCCAGCAGCCGGGGTCCCCTGAACACCGGGGAGCTGTTTTTT. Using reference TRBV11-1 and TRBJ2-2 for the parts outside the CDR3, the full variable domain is EAEVAQSPRYKITEKSQAVAFWCDPISGHATLYWYRQILGQGPELLVQFQDESVVDDSQLPKDRFSAERLKGVDSTLKIQPAELGDSAMYLCASSRGPLNTGELFFGEGSRLTVL.